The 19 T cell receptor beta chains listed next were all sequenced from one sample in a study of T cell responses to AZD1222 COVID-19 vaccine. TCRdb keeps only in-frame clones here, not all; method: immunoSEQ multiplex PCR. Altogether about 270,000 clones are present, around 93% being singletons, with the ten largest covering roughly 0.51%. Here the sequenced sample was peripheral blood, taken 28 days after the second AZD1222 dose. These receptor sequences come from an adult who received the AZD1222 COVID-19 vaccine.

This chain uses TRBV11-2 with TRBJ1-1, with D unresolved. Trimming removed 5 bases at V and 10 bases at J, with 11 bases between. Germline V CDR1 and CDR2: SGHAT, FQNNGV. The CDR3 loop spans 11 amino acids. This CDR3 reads CASSTTARAFF. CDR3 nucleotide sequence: TGTGCCAGCAGCACTACCGCTAGAGCTTTCTTT.

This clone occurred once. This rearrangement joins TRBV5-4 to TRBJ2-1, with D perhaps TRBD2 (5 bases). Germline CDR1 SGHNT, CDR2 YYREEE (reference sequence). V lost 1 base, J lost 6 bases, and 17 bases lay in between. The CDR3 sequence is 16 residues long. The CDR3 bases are TGTGCCAGCAGCTTGTCGGGGAGCGTACCGGGCAATGAGCAGTTCTTC. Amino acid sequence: CASSLSGSVPGNEQFF.

The CDR3 nucleotides read TGTGCCAGCAGTGCCGAGGGGGGCTACACCTTC. The encoded protein is CASSAEGGYTF. This rearrangement joins TRBV28 to TRBJ1-2; D perhaps matches TRBD1 (5 bases). Germline CDR1 MDHEN, CDR2 SYDVKM. V was trimmed by 5 bases and J by 8 bases, leaving 9 bases between them. The CDR3 has 11 amino acids.

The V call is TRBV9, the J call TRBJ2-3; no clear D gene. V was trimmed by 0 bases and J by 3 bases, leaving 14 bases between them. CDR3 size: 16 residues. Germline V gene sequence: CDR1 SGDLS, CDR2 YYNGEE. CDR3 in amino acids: CASSVGRTPGTDTQYF. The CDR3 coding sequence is TGTGCCAGCAGCGTAGGGAGAACACCCGGGACAGATACGCAGTATTTT.

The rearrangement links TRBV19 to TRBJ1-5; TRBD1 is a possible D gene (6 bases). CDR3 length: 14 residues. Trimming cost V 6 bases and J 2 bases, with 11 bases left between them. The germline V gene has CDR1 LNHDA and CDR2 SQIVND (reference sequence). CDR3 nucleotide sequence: TGTGCCAGTAGCGACGCAGGGGGCAATCAGCCCCAGCATTTT. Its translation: CASSDAGGNQPQHF.

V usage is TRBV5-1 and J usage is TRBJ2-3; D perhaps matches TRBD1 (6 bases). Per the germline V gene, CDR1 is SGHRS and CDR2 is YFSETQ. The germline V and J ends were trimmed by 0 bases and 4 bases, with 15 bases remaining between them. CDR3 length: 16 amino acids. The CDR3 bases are TGCGCCAGCAGCTTGGGAGTGTCTGGGACATCAGATACGCAGTATTTT. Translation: CASSLGVSGTSDTQYF.

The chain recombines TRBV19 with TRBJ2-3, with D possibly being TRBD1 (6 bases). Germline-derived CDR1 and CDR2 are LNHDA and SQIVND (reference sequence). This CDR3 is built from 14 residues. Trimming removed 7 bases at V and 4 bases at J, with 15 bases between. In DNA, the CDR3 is TGTGCCAGTAAGCTCCATCAGGGGTCAGATACGCAGTATTTT. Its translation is CASKLHQGSDTQYF.

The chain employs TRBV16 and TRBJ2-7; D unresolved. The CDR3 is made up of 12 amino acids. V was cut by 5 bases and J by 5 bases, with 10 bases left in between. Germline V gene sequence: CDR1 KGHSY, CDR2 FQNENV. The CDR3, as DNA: TGTGCCAGCAGCTCCGCTCTGGACGAGCAGTACTTC. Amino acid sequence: CASSSALDEQYF.

CDR3 protein: CASSFGGLDTEAFF. DNA of the CDR3: TGCGCCAGCAGCTTCGGGGGGCTAGACACTGAAGCTTTCTTT. This chain joins TRBV5-1 and TRBJ1-1, with D possibly matching TRBD1 (6 bases). V gave up 2 bases and J gave up 3 bases, with 11 bases separating them. CDR1 is SGHRS and CDR2 is YFSETQ in the germline V gene. The CDR3 runs 14 residues.

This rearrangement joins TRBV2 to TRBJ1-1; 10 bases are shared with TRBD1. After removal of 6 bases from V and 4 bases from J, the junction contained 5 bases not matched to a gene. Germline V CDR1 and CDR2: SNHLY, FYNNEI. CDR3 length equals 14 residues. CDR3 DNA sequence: TGTGCCAGCAGAGGGACAGGGGTCCTCACTGAAGCTTTCTTT. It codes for CASRGTGVLTEAFF.

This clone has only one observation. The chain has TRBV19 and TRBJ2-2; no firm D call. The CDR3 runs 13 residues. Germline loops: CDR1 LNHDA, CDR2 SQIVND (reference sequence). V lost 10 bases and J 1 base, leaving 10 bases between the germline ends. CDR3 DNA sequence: TGTGCCACCTTGGAGAGGAACACCGGGGAGCTGTTTTTT. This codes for CATLERNTGELFF. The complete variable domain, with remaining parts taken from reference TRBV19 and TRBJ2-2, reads DGGITQSPKYLFRKEGQNVTLSCEQNLNHDAMYWYRQDPGQGLRLIYYSQIVNDFQKGDIAEGYSVSREKKESFPLTVTSAQKNPTAFYLCATLERNTGELFFGEGSRLTVL.

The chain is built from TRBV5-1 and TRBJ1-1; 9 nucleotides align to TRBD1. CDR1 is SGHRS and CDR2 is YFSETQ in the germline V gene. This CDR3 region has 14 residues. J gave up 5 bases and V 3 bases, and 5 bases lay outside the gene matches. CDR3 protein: CASSWGQGGTEAFF. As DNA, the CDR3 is TGCGCCAGCAGCTGGGGACAGGGAGGGACTGAAGCTTTCTTT.

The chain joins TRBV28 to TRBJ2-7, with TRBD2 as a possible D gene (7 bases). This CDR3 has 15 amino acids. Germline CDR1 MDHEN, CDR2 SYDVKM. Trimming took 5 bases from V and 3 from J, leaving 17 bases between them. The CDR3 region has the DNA TGTGCCAGCAGTCCTGGGGGGGGGCCAAACTACGAGCAGTACTTC. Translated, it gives CASSPGGGPNYEQYF.

CDR3 residues: CASSHPKRGGSYEQYF. The CDR3, as DNA: TGTGCCAGCAGCCACCCTAAGCGGGGGGGGTCCTACGAGCAGTACTTC. The rearrangement joins TRBV6-2 or TRBV6-3 to TRBJ2-7, with TRBD2 matching 10 bases. CDR1 and CDR2 from the germline V gene are MNHEY and SVGEGT. Trimming took 6 bases from V and 1 from J; bases not matched to a gene: 9. The CDR3 length is 16 residues.

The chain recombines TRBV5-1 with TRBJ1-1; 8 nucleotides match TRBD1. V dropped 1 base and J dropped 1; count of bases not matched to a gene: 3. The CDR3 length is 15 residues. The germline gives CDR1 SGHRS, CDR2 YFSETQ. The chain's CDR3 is CASSLLGTGNTEAFF. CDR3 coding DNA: TGCGCCAGCAGCTTGTTGGGGACAGGGAACACTGAAGCTTTCTTT.

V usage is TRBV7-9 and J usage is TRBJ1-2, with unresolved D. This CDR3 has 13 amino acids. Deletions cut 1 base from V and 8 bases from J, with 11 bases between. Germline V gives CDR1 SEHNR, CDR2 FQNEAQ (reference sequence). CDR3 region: CASSLGTMGGYTF. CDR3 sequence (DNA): TGTGCCAGCAGCTTAGGGACTATGGGGGGCTACACCTTC.

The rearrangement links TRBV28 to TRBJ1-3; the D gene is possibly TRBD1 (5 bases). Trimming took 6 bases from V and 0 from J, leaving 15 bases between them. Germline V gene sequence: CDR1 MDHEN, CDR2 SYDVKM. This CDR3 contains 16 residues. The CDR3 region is CASRPPGLLSGNTIYF. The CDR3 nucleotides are TGTGCCAGCAGGCCGCCGGGACTCCTCTCTGGAAACACCATATATTTT. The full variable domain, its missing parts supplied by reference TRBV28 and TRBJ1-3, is DVKVTQSSRYLVKRTGEKVFLECVQDMDHENMFWYRQDPGLGLRLIYFSYDVKMKEKGDIPEGYSVSREKKERFSLILESASTNQTSMYLCASRPPGLLSGNTIYFGEGSWLTVV.

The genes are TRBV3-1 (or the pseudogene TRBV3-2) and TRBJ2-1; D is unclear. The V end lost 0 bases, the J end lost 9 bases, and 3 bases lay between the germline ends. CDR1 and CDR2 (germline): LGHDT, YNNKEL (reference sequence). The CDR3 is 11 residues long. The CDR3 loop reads CASSQDAEQFF. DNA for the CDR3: TGTGCCAGCAGCCAAGATGCTGAGCAGTTCTTC.

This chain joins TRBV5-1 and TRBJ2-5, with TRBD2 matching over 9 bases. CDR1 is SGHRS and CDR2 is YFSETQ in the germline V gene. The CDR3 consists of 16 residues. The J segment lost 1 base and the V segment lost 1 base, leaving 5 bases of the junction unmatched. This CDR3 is CASSLRPAGGQETQYF. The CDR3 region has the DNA TGCGCCAGCAGCTTGCGGCCAGCGGGGGGCCAAGAGACCCAGTACTTC.